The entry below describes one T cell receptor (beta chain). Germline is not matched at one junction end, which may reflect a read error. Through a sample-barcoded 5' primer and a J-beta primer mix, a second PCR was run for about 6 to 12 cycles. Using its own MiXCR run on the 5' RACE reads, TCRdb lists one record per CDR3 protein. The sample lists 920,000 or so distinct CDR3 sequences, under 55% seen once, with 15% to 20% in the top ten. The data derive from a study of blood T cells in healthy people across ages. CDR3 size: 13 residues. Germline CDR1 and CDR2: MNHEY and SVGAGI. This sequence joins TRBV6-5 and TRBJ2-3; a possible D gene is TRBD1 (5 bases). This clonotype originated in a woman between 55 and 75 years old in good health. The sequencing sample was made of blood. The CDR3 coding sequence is TGTGCCACACTCCCTCTGGGCACAGGTACGCAGTATTTT. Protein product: CATLPLGTGTQYF.